Shown below are 20 T cell receptor beta chains from a single sample sequenced in a study of blood T cell repertoires in COVID-19. Only in-frame clones appear in the TCRdb table, and some are missing; sequencing was by immunoSEQ multiplex PCR. The repertoire holds about 300,000 clones, with about nine tenths as singletons. Sample: PBMCs or T cells enriched from blood (not recorded which). Receptors originate from a woman aged 45-60 years who had been exposed to COVID-19.

This sequence joins TRBV7-2 and TRBJ2-5; no clear D. With 2 bases removed from V and 1 base from J, the gap between germline ends came to 8 bases. This CDR3 is 14 amino acids long. Germline-derived CDR1 and CDR2 are SGHTA and FQGNSA. The CDR3 loop is CASSLRTAQETQYF. CDR3 nucleotides: TGTGCCAGCAGCTTAAGAACAGCCCAAGAGACCCAGTACTTC.

CDR3 residues: CASSEPGQGVGELFF. For the CDR3, the DNA is TGTGCCAGCAGTGAACCCGGACAGGGAGTCGGGGAGCTGTTTTTT. V and J are TRBV6-1 and TRBJ2-2; 8 nucleotides match TRBD1. The germline V gene has CDR1 MNHNS and CDR2 SASEGT. This CDR3 is 15 amino acids long. Unmatched junction bases numbered 6, after V lost 2 bases and J lost 7 bases.

The chain employs TRBV9 and TRBJ2-1; 10 bases fit TRBD1. Trimming at V came to 6 bases and at J to 0 bases, leaving 15 bases not matched to a gene. There are 19 residues in the CDR3. Germline CDR1 and CDR2: SGDLS and YYNGEE. The CDR3 DNA reads as TGTGCCAGCAAGTTCCGGGACAGGGGATTGAGGAGCTCCTACAATGAGCAGTTCTTC. Residues: CASKFRDRGLRSSYNEQFF.

This clone was counted a single time. This chain connects TRBV25-1 to TRBJ2-7, with a tentative D call TRBD2 (6 bases). Germline CDR1 is MGHDK and CDR2 is SYGVNS. V was pared by 3 bases and J by 4 bases, with 16 bases between. CDR3 length: 15 amino acids. This CDR3 is CASSEPGLGYYEQYF. DNA of the CDR3: TGTGCCAGCAGTGAGCCGGGACTGGGGTATTACGAGCAGTACTTC.

This clone has just a few counts. V gene TRBV19 combines with J gene TRBJ1-4; 12 bases are shared with TRBD1. After removal of 5 bases from V and 0 bases from J, the junction contained 4 bases not matched to a gene. The CDR3 has 17 amino acids. Germline V gene lookup returns CDR1 LNHDA and CDR2 SQIVND (reference sequence). CDR3 in DNA: TGTGCCAGTAGTGTGGGACAGGGGGCTGCAACTAATGAAAAACTGTTTTTT. Protein product: CASSVGQGAATNEKLFF. Complete variable domain (other parts from reference TRBV19 and TRBJ1-4): DGGITQSPKYLFRKEGQNVTLSCEQNLNHDAMYWYRQDPGQGLRLIYYSQIVNDFQKGDIAEGYSVSREKKESFPLTVTSAQKNPTAFYLCASSVGQGAATNEKLFFGSGTQLSVL.

DNA for the CDR3: TGTGCCAGCAGTTTATTAGCGGGGGGCGGGGATACGCAGTATTTT. It yields the protein CASSLLAGGGDTQYF. The J gene is TRBJ2-3, the V gene TRBV28; 10 nucleotides agree with TRBD2. The CDR3 is 15 residues long. V shed 1 base, J shed 6 bases, and the junction held 4 bases outside the gene matches. Germline CDR1 is MDHEN and CDR2 is SYDVKM. The entire variable domain, with the rest obtained from reference TRBV28 and TRBJ2-3, is as follows: DVKVTQSSRYLVKRTGEKVFLECVQDMDHENMFWYRQDPGLGLRLIYFSYDVKMKEKGDIPEGYSVSREKKERFSLILESASTNQTSMYLCASSLLAGGGDTQYFGPGTRLTVL.

V is TRBV13 and J is TRBJ2-1; TRBD2 agrees at 8 bases. CDR1 and CDR2 from the germline V gene are PRHDT and FYEKMQ (reference sequence). J gave up 4 bases and V 3 bases, and 5 bases lay outside the gene matches. The CDR3 totals 15 residues. The CDR3 bases are TGTGCCAGCAGCTTCGGGGGGGCGCGATACAATGAGCAGTTCTTC. Translated, it gives CASSFGGARYNEQFF.

DNA for the CDR3: TGTGCCAGCAGCTTAGAAGGACAGGGAGTTTACGAGCAGTACTTC. Protein product: CASSLEGQGVYEQYF. This rearrangement joins TRBV7-2 to TRBJ2-7, with TRBD1 identical over 8 bases. V lost 1 base to trimming and J lost 4 bases; unmatched junction nucleotides: 6. This CDR3 region has 15 residues. Germline V gene data show CDR1 as SGHTA and CDR2 as FQGNSA.

The rearrangement links TRBV2 to TRBJ2-1; 12 nucleotides match TRBD2. The V and J ends lost 6 bases and 5 bases, in that order; junction bases with no gene match: 2. Germline values: CDR1 SNHLY, CDR2 FYNNEI. This CDR3 has 14 amino acids. CDR3 region: CASRWTSGDNEQFF. In nucleotides, the CDR3 is TGTGCCAGCAGATGGACTAGCGGGGACAATGAGCAGTTCTTC.

This chain joins TRBV28 and TRBJ2-4; TRBD1 is a possible D gene (5 bases). CDR1 is MDHEN, CDR2 SYDVKM, per germline. V gave up 4 bases and J gave up 0 bases, with 10 bases separating them. The CDR3 totals 15 residues. The CDR3 DNA is TGTGCCAGCAGTTATAGGGGCCTAGCCAAAAACATTCAGTACTTC. As protein: CASSYRGLAKNIQYF.

With respect to this clone: This same CDR3 is encoded by further DNA sequences in the sample. The V and J genes are TRBV18 and TRBJ1-6, with 7 bases identical to TRBD1. Germline V lookup: CDR1 KGHSH, CDR2 LQKENI. V was pared by 3 bases and J by 7 bases, with 6 bases of the junction left unmatched. This CDR3 has 15 residues. This chain's CDR3 is CASSPLGTVNSPLHF. CDR3 nucleotide sequence: TGTGCCAGCTCACCGCTCGGGACAGTAAATTCACCCCTCCACTTT.

The rearrangement uses TRBV19 and TRBJ2-3; perhaps TRBD2 as D (6 bases). Germline CDR1 and CDR2: LNHDA and SQIVND (reference sequence). The V gene lost 11 bases and the J gene lost 2 bases, with 14 bases spanning the gap. This CDR3 comprises 13 residues. Here the CDR3 reads CAAAGLLTDTQYF. CDR3 nucleotide sequence: TGTGCCGCCGCGGGACTCCTCACAGATACGCAGTATTTT.

The chain carries TRBV10-2 and TRBJ1-1, with TRBD1 identical over 7 bases. V gave up 6 bases and J gave up 1 base; unmatched junction bases: 8. The CDR3 loop spans 15 amino acids. The germline CDR1 and CDR2 sequences are WSHSY and SAAADI. The CDR3 sequence: CASSTGDWGNTEAFF. For the CDR3, the DNA is TGCGCCAGCAGCACAGGGGATTGGGGGAACACTGAAGCTTTCTTT.

The CDR3 DNA is TGTGCCAGCAGCTGGGACAGGCGCACTGAAGCTTTCTTT. Protein product: CASSWDRRTEAFF. The chain employs TRBV5-6 and TRBJ1-1; TRBD1 agrees at 8 bases. This CDR3 spans 13 amino acids. Germline loops: CDR1 SGHDT, CDR2 YYEEEE. V was pared by 3 bases and J by 4 bases, with 2 bases of the junction left unmatched.

The rearrangement uses TRBV7-9 and TRBJ2-7; possibly TRBD2 for D (6 bases). Trimming took 0 bases from V and 5 from J, leaving 11 bases between them. The germline V gene encodes CDR1 SEHNR and CDR2 FQNEAQ (reference sequence). CDR3 length: 14 amino acids. CDR3: CASSLAAGEDEQYF. The CDR3, as DNA: TGTGCCAGCAGCTTAGCCGCCGGGGAGGACGAGCAGTACTTC.

The V gene is TRBV30, the J gene TRBJ1-5; weak D call: TRBD1 (6 bases). V was shortened by 1 base and J by 3 bases, with 10 bases between the two germline ends. Germline-derived CDR1 and CDR2 are GTSNPN and SVGIG (reference sequence). The CDR3 covers 14 residues. CDR3 residues: CAWSAGTNNQPQHF. The DNA of the CDR3 is TGTGCCTGGAGTGCAGGGACAAACAATCAGCCCCAGCATTTT.

The chain carries TRBV5-4 and TRBJ2-7, with D maybe TRBD1 (5 bases). Germline-derived CDR1 and CDR2 are SGHNT and YYREEE (reference sequence). V lost 2 bases, J lost 4 bases, and 13 bases lay in between. CDR3 length: 14 residues. The CDR3 nucleotides are TGTGCCAGCAGCTTAGGGCAGGGTGGTTACGAGCAGTACTTC. Translation gives CASSLGQGGYEQYF.

The sample holds one count of this clone. The genes are TRBV28 and TRBJ1-1, with a tentative D call TRBD1 (6 bases). Germline loops: CDR1 MDHEN, CDR2 SYDVKM. The CDR3 has 13 amino acids. Trimming left V 10 bases short and J 3 bases short, with 15 bases between. CDR3 in amino acids: CATHLSGDTEAFF. The CDR3 bases are TGTGCCACACACCTATCAGGGGACACTGAAGCTTTCTTT.

The genes are TRBV7-6 and TRBJ1-1, with D hard to call. There are 15 residues in the CDR3. V lost 0 bases, J lost 1 base, and 9 bases lay in between. CDR1 is SGHVS and CDR2 is FNYEAQ in the germline V gene. The CDR3, as DNA: TGTGCCAGCAGCTTAGCGCCCACAGAGAACACTGAAGCTTTCTTT. As protein: CASSLAPTENTEAFF.

The chain has TRBV1 and TRBJ2-3; the table gives TRBD2 as D, unverified against the DNA. TRBV1 is a pseudogene locus. CDR3 length: 17 residues. In nucleotides, the CDR3 is TGCACCAGCAGCCAAGATCTGTGGGGGGGCCGTGCAGATACGCAGTATTTT. Its protein is CTSSQDLWGGRADTQYF.